These 17 T cell receptor beta chains were sequenced from one sample in a study of CD8+ T cells in alopecia areata. The treatment denotes: oral pan-JAK inhibitor, 5-10 mg twice daily. Reverse transcription of extracted RNA yielded cDNA, which provided the sequencing template. Sequenced by immunoSEQ multiplex PCR; TCRdb stores in-frame clones only, minus some. This table holds about 250,000 clones, around three fifths found once. Sequencing was performed on CD4+ T cells sorted from blood, taken at roughly week 53, from a patient treated with tofacitinib. Source of these receptors: a human donor with alopecia areata.

The rearrangement uses TRBV11-2 and TRBJ2-7; TRBD2 agrees at 8 bases. V was clipped by 5 bases and J by 5 bases; unmatched bases: 11. The V gene's germline CDR1 is SGHAT and CDR2 FQNNGV. The CDR3 totals 15 residues. CDR3 region: CASSPERGGHHEQYF. CDR3 DNA sequence: TGTGCCAGCAGCCCCGAACGGGGGGGCCACCACGAGCAGTACTTC.

The chain links TRBV5-1 to TRBJ2-7; D possibly corresponds to TRBD2 (5 bases). This CDR3 spans 12 amino acids. The germline V and J ends were trimmed by 0 bases and 5 bases, with 6 bases remaining between them. Per the germline V gene, CDR1 is SGHRS and CDR2 is YFSETQ. The CDR3 nucleotides read TGCGCCAGCAGCTTGGGGGGAGACGAGCAGTACTTC. It translates to CASSLGGDEQYF.

V is TRBV29-1 and J is TRBJ2-5; 8 bases agree with TRBD2. This CDR3 is built from 13 residues. Germline trimming cut 7 bases from V and 1 base from J; bases unmatched to any gene: 5. Per germline, CDR1 SQVTM and CDR2 ANQGSEA. The CDR3 spells CSAGGASQETQYF. The CDR3 DNA sequence: TGCAGCGCCGGGGGGGCTTCCCAAGAGACCCAGTACTTC.

The chain joins TRBV6-1 to TRBJ1-6, with 9 bases aligning to TRBD1. The germline V gene encodes CDR1 MNHNS and CDR2 SASEGT. The V and J ends lost 6 bases and 10 bases, in that order; junction bases with no gene match: 7. The CDR3 consists of 14 residues. CDR3 residues: CASRWDRENSPLHF. CDR3 sequence (DNA): TGTGCCAGCAGATGGGACAGGGAGAACTCACCCCTCCACTTT.

The chain links TRBV5-1 to TRBJ1-2; no firm D call. Germline assignment: CDR1 SGHRS and CDR2 YFSETQ. Trimming left V 4 bases short and J 3 bases short, with 10 bases between. The CDR3 spans 13 residues. The CDR3 here is CASSPQGDYGYTF. The CDR3 DNA sequence: TGCGCCAGCAGCCCCCAAGGAGACTATGGCTACACCTTC.

V and J are TRBV4-3 and TRBJ1-2, with D possibly being TRBD1 (6 bases). The germline gives CDR1 LGHNA, CDR2 YSLEER. The CDR3 consists of 17 residues. Trimming shortened V by 5 bases and J by 0 bases, and 19 bases separated the two germline ends. The DNA for the CDR3 is TGCGCCAGCAGCTCCAAGACGGGACACCCAGCTAACTATGGCTACACCTTC. It codes for CASSSKTGHPANYGYTF.

On this clone itself: The sample carries other DNA sequences with the same CDR3. The rearrangement uses TRBV30 and TRBJ2-6; no definite D call. Trimming took off 3 bases at V and 1 base at J, with 4 bases between the two ends. This CDR3 is 13 amino acids long. The germline CDR1 and CDR2 sequences are GTSNPN and SVGIG (reference sequence). CDR3 nucleotides: TGTGCCTGGAGAAATTCTGGGGCCAACGTCCTGACTTTC. Its translation: CAWRNSGANVLTF.

The chain is built from TRBV4-2 and TRBJ2-3, with 7 bases that match TRBD2. The V gene's germline CDR1 is LGHNA and CDR2 YNFKEQ. Losses at the gene ends were 2 bases for V and 1 base for J; bases not matched to a gene: 3. The CDR3 runs to 15 residues. For the CDR3, the DNA is TGTGCCAGCAGCCAACGGAGCGGGGGCACAGATACGCAGTATTTT. Residues: CASSQRSGGTDTQYF.

The chain employs TRBV4-3 and TRBJ1-2; maybe TRBD1 (5 bases). Germline V lookup: CDR1 LGHNA, CDR2 YSLEER. CDR3 size: 15 residues. V lost 0 bases to trimming and J lost 8 bases, with 16 bases between them. The CDR3 DNA reads TGCGCCAGCAGCCAAGATTGGGTAATGAGGGACGGCTACACCTTC. The encoded protein is CASSQDWVMRDGYTF.

Regarding this clone: At one end, the junction sequence differs from germline, possibly due to a read error. This sequence joins TRBV20-1 and TRBJ2-4, with 7 bases lining up with TRBD1. The CDR3 has 11 amino acids. Germline CDR1 DFQATT, CDR2 SNEGSKA (reference sequence). As DNA, the CDR3 is TGCAGTGCTTTCATACAGGGGCGGCGGCACTTC. This gives the protein CSAFIQGRRHF.

In this sample, this clone turned up a few times. The chain joins TRBV4-1 to TRBJ2-3; 10 nucleotides match TRBD2. The CDR3 runs 17 residues. V lost 0 bases and J lost 0; bases outside the gene matches: 3. Germline V CDR1 and CDR2: MGHRA, YSYEKL. This CDR3 reads CASSQDRTSGSTDTQYF. The CDR3 DNA reads TGCGCCAGCAGCCAAGATAGGACTAGCGGTAGCACAGATACGCAGTATTTT.

V usage is TRBV30 and J usage is TRBJ2-3, with 7 bases that match TRBD1. The CDR3 is made up of 14 amino acids. After removal of 5 bases from V and 2 bases from J, the junction contained 7 bases not matched to a gene. Germline V gene data show CDR1 as GTSNPN and CDR2 as SVGIG (reference sequence). The CDR3 DNA sequence: TGTGCCTGGCGGACAGGACTTTCCACAGATACGCAGTATTTT. Encoded protein: CAWRTGLSTDTQYF.

Remarks on this clone: The sample holds other DNA sequences that translate to the same CDR3. The J gene is TRBJ1-1, the V gene TRBV18; no reliable D call. Germline V gene sequence: CDR1 KGHSH, CDR2 LQKENI. The ends were cut back, 3 bases at V and 0 bases at J, with 8 bases in the middle. The CDR3 loop spans 14 amino acids. CDR3 loop: CASSPGRLNTEAFF. The CDR3 DNA follows: TGTGCCAGCTCACCGGGCAGATTGAACACTGAAGCTTTCTTT.

The chain is built from TRBV5-1 and TRBJ2-7; 8 nucleotides line up with TRBD2. The CDR3 runs to 14 residues. The germline gives CDR1 SGHRS, CDR2 YFSETQ. V shed 4 bases, J shed 1 base, and the junction held 4 bases outside the gene matches. The CDR3 loop is CASSEVAGSYEQYF. CDR3 in DNA: TGCGCCAGCAGCGAAGTAGCGGGGTCCTACGAGCAGTACTTC. Based on the CDR3 plus reference TRBV5-1 and TRBJ2-7, the full variable domain is KAGVTQTPRYLIKTRGQQVTLSCSPISGHRSVSWYQQTPGQGLQFLFEYFSETQRNKGNFPGRFSGRQFSNSRSEMNVSTLELGDSALYLCASSEVAGSYEQYFGPGTRLTVT.

The V call is TRBV7-3, the J call TRBJ2-7; D call uncertain. The ends were cut back, 7 bases at V and 2 bases at J, with 12 bases in the middle. CDR3 length: 13 residues. Germline CDR1 reads SGHTA; CDR2 reads FQGTGA. In DNA form, the CDR3 reads TGTGCCAGCACTTCGGCAGGTCCCTACGAGCAGTACTTC. Its translation is CASTSAGPYEQYF.

V and J are TRBV30 and TRBJ1-2; D gene unclear. Trimming pared 0 bases from V and 1 base from J, leaving 9 bases between. The CDR3 totals 14 residues. Germline lookup yields CDR1 GTSNPN and CDR2 SVGIG (reference sequence). CDR3 in amino acids: CAWSVQGINYGYTF. CDR3 nucleotides: TGTGCCTGGAGTGTACAAGGGATTAACTATGGCTACACCTTC.

The V and J genes are TRBV29-1 and TRBJ2-7; D gene uncertain. The V end lost 5 bases, the J end lost 6 bases, and 11 bases lay between the germline ends. Germline-derived CDR1 and CDR2 are SQVTM and ANQGSEA. This CDR3 is built from 11 residues. CDR3 nucleotide sequence: TGCAGCGTTCGCCGAGAGCGCGAGCAGTACTTC. Translating gives CSVRREREQYF.